The 9 T cell receptor beta chains in this list originate from one sample, sequenced in a study of shared clonotypes between healthy human individuals (dated by TCRdb to the early 2020s). The protocol used for the library was the immunoSEQ multiplex PCR assay. TCRdb obtained this table from immuneACCESS and retained in-frame rearrangements with V and J assigned. These tables miss some clones; where compared with another copy, unresolved V genes account for less than half of the shortfall, and the remainder is unexplained. A total of more than 2 million clones appear in this sample, approximately 95% of them only once. 0.13% of the sample goes to the ten largest clones. The sample was naive CD4+ T cells sorted from blood. This specimen's cell subset or site label, per the study, means: CD45RA+ positively selected. The receptors derive from a man between 18 and 29 years old in good health.

This chain connects TRBV4-3 to TRBJ1-2, with 9 positions matching TRBD1. J gave up 4 bases and V 2 bases, and 5 bases lay outside the gene matches. Germline CDR1 reads LGHNA; CDR2 reads YSLEER. The CDR3 is 15 residues long. The CDR3 sequence is CASSQLTGGVYGYTF. The CDR3 nucleotides read TGCGCCAGCAGCCAATTAACAGGGGGCGTCTATGGCTACACCTTC.

This clone appeared once. This chain joins TRBV18 and TRBJ2-5; D is uncertain. CDR3 length: 14 amino acids. The V end lost 0 bases, the J end lost 4 bases, and 9 bases lay between the germline ends. Germline CDR1 is KGHSH and CDR2 is LQKENI. CDR3 DNA sequence: TGTGCCAGCTCACCACCGGTGGGGATAGAGACCCAGTACTTC. Its translation: CASSPPVGIETQYF.

The gene calls are TRBV5-1 and TRBJ2-7, with TRBD1 matching 11 bases. The CDR3 runs to 14 residues. Germline V gives CDR1 SGHRS, CDR2 YFSETQ. V gave up 4 bases and J gave up 5 bases; unmatched junction bases: 5. The CDR3 protein is CASSERTGGNEQYF. The CDR3 DNA reads TGCGCCAGCAGCGAGCGGACAGGGGGCAACGAGCAGTACTTC.

On this clone itself: The same CDR3 arises from other DNA sequences in this sample as well. The V and J genes are TRBV9 and TRBJ1-1; D unresolved. This CDR3 comprises 15 residues. Trimming shortened V by 0 bases and J by 0 bases, and 9 bases separated the two germline ends. Germline loops: CDR1 SGDLS, CDR2 YYNGEE. The CDR3 coding sequence is TGTGCCAGCAGCGTAGGGGTGGGTATGAACACTGAAGCTTTCTTT. Translated: CASSVGVGMNTEAFF.

This chain connects TRBV15 to TRBJ2-1, with 8 bases matching TRBD2. Germline CDR1 is LNHNV and CDR2 is YYDKDF (reference sequence). This CDR3 has 15 residues. Trimming removed 0 bases from V and 4 bases from J; junction bases left unmatched: 2. The CDR3 nucleotides are TGTGCCACCAGCAGAGACACTAGCGGATACAATGAGCAGTTCTTC. This codes for CATSRDTSGYNEQFF.

This clone was recorded once. This sequence joins TRBV28 and TRBJ2-5; TRBD1 agrees at 7 bases. The CDR3 runs 15 residues. CDR1 MDHEN and CDR2 SYDVKM come from the germline V gene. V gave up 5 bases and J gave up 5 bases; unmatched junction bases: 11. The CDR3 region is CASSPLQGPQETQYF. The DNA of the CDR3 is TGTGCCAGCAGTCCCCTACAGGGGCCTCAGGAGACCCAGTACTTC.

The chain has TRBV7-3 and TRBJ2-3; D could derive from TRBD1 or TRBD2 (5 bases each). Germline V gene sequence: CDR1 SGHTA, CDR2 FQGTGA. The ends were cut back, 1 base at V and 6 bases at J, with 8 bases in the middle. The CDR3 totals 13 residues. The CDR3 nucleotides read TGTGCCAGCAGCTTAATGGGGGATGATACGCAGTATTTT. Translation: CASSLMGDDTQYF. Variable domain in full (rest from reference TRBV7-3 and TRBJ2-3): GAGVSQTPSNKVTEKGKYVELRCDPISGHTALYWYRQSLGQGPEFLIYFQGTGAADDSGLPNDRFFAVRPEGSVSTLKIQRTERGDSAVYLCASSLMGDDTQYFGPGTRLTVL.

The chain has TRBV7-2 and TRBJ2-7; unclear D gene. Germline values: CDR1 SGHTA, CDR2 FQGNSA. The CDR3 spans 14 residues. V was pared by 2 bases and J by 0 bases, with 8 bases between. DNA of the CDR3: TGTGCCAGCAGCTTATGGCGGAGCTCCTACGAGCAGTACTTC. Its protein product is CASSLWRSSYEQYF.

In its sample, this clone was seen once. The CDR3: CASSLGQGSFTGELFF. CDR3 nucleotide sequence: TGTGCCAGCAGTTTGGGACAGGGGTCATTCACCGGGGAGCTGTTTTTT. The chain has TRBV27 and TRBJ2-2; 10 nucleotides match TRBD1. Trimming removed 3 bases from V and 4 bases from J; junction bases left unmatched: 5. This CDR3 has 16 amino acids. From germline, CDR1 is MNHEY and CDR2 SMNVEV (reference sequence).